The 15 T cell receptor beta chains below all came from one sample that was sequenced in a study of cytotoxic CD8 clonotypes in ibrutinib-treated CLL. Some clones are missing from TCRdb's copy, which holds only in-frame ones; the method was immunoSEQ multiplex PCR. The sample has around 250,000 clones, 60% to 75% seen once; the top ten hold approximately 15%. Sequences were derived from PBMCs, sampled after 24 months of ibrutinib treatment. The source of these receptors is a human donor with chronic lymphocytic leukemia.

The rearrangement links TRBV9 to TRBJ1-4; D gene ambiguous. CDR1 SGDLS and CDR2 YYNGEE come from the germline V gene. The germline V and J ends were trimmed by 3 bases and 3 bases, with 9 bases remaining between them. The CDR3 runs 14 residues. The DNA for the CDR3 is TGTGCCAGCAGCGGCAGAGACCCTAATGAAAAACTGTTTTTT. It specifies CASSGRDPNEKLFF.

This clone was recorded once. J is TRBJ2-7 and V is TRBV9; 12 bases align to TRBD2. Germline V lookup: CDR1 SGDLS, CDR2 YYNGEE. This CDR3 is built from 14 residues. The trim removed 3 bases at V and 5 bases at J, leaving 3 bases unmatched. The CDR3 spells CASSARLAGDEQYF. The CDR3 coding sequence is TGTGCCAGCAGCGCCCGACTAGCGGGAGACGAGCAGTACTTC.

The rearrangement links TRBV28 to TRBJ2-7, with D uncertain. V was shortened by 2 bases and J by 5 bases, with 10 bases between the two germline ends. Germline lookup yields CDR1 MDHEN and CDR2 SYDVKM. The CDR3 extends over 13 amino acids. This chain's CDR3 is CASSLIDADEQYF. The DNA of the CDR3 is TGTGCCAGCAGTTTAATTGATGCGGACGAGCAGTACTTC.

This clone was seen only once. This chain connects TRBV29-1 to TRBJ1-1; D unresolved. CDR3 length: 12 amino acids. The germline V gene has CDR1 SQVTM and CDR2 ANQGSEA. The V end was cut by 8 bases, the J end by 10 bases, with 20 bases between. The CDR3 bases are TGCAGCATAACCGGGCCGTACCCTGGAGCTTTCTTT. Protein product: CSITGPYPGAFF.

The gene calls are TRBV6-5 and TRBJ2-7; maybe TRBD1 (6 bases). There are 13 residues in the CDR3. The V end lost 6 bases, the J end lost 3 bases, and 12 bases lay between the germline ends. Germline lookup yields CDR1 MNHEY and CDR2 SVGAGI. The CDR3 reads CASRRPGDYEQYF. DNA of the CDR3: TGTGCCAGCAGACGGCCAGGGGACTACGAGCAGTACTTC.

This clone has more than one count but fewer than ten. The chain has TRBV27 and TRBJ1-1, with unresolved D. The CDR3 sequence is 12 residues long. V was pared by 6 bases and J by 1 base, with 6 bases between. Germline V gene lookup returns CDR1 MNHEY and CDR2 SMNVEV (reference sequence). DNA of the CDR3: TGTGCCAGCAGGACGGCGAACACTGAAGCTTTCTTT. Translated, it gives CASRTANTEAFF.

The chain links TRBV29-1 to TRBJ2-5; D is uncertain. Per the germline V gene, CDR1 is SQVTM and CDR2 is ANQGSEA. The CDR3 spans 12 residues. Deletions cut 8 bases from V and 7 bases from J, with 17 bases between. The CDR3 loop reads CSTHWASGTQYF. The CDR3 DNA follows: TGCAGCACTCATTGGGCATCTGGGACCCAGTACTTC.

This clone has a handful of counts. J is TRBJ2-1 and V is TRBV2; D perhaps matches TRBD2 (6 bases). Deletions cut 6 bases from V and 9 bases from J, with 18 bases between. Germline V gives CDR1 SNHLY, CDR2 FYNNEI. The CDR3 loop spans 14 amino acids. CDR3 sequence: CASRGTPRWGEQFF. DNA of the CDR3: TGTGCCAGCAGAGGGACTCCCAGGTGGGGTGAGCAGTTCTTC. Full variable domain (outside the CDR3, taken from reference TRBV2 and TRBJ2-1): EPEVTQTPSHQVTQMGQEVILRCVPISNHLYFYWYRQILGQKVEFLVSFYNNEISEKSEIFDDQFSVERPDGSNFTLKIRSTKLEDSAMYFCASRGTPRWGEQFFGPGTRLTVL.

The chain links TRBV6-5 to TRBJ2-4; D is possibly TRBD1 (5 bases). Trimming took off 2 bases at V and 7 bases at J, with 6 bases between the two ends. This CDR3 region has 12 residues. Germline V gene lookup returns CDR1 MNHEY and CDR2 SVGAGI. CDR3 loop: CASSYGANIQYF. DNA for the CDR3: TGTGCCAGCAGTTACGGGGCCAACATTCAGTACTTC.

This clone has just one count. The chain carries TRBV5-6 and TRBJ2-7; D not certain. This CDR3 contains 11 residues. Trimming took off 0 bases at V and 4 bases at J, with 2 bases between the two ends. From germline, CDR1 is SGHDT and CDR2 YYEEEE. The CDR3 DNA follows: TGTGCCAGCAGCTTGGAATACGAGCAGTACTTC. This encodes CASSLEYEQYF.

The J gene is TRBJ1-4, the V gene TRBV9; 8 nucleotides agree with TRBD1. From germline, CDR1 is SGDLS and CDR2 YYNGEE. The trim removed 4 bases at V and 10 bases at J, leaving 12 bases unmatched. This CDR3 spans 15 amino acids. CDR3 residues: CASSTTRTGLGKLFF. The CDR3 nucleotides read TGTGCCAGCAGCACGACGCGGACAGGGCTTGGAAAACTGTTTTTT.

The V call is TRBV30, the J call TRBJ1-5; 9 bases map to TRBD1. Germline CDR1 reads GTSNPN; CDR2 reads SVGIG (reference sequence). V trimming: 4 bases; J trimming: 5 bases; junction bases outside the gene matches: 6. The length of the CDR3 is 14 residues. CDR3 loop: CAWNDRGWDQPQHF. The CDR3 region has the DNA TGTGCCTGGAACGACAGGGGGTGGGATCAGCCCCAGCATTTT. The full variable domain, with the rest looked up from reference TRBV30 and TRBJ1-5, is SQTIHQWPATLVQPVGSPLSLECTVEGTSNPNLYWYRQAAGRGLQLLFYSVGIGQISSEVPQNLSASRPQDRQFILSSKKLLLSDSGFYLCAWNDRGWDQPQHFGDGTRLSIL.

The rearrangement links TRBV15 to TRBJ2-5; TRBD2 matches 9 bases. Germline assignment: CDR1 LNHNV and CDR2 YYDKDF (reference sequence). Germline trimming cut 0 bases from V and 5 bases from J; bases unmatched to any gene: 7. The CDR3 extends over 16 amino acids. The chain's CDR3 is CATSRDLSGSGETQYF. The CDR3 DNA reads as TGTGCCACCAGCAGAGATCTTAGCGGGAGCGGGGAGACCCAGTACTTC.

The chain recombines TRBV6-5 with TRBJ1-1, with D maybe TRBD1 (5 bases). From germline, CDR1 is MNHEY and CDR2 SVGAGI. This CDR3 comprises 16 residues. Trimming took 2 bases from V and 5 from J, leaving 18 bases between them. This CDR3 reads CASSYPLGTGGTEAFF. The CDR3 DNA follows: TGTGCCAGCAGTTACCCTCTAGGGACGGGCGGAACTGAAGCTTTCTTT.

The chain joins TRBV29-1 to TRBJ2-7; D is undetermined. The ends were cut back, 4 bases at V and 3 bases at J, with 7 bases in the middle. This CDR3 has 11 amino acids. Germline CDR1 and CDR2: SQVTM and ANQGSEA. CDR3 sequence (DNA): TGCAGCGTTGGAGAGTTCTACGAGCAGTACTTC. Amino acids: CSVGEFYEQYF.